The 29 T cell receptor beta chains presented below share a single source sample, sequenced in a study of T-cell memory formation after mild COVID-19. TCRdb reanalysed the 5' RACE reads using MiXCR and keeps one entry per CDR3 protein. The top ten clones hold around 8.4% of a sample with fewer than 650,000 distinct CDR3 sequences, roughly 20% of them seen once. The sample consisted of PBMCs or a T cell subset sorted from them (not recorded which). Receptors were obtained from an adult woman who had mild COVID-19 (a few samples of this study predate the infection). Cell type and time point are not known.

The gene calls are TRBV2 and TRBJ1-1, with 9 nucleotides matching TRBD1. Germline CDR1 is SNHLY and CDR2 is FYNNEI. The J segment lost 5 bases and the V segment lost 5 bases, leaving 6 bases of the junction unmatched. This CDR3 comprises 14 residues. CDR3 nucleotide sequence: TGTGCCAGCAGTTCGGACAGGGGATTAACTGAAGCTTTCTTT. Encoded protein: CASSSDRGLTEAFF.

Regarding this clonotype: A read error may be the cause here, since a much bigger clone is one base away. The V call is TRBV7-2, the J call TRBJ2-2; D might be TRBD1 (5 bases). V dropped 8 bases and J dropped 4 bases, with 14 bases sitting between them. There are 14 residues in the CDR3. The germline V gene encodes CDR1 SGHTA and CDR2 FQGNSA. The CDR3 DNA is TGTGCCAGCGCCCGACAGTCGCCCACCGGGGAGCTGTTTTTT. Protein: CASARQSPTGELFF.

This chain connects TRBV24-1 to TRBJ2-1, with TRBD2 as a possible D gene (7 bases). V gave up 3 bases and J gave up 2 bases, with 10 bases separating them. This CDR3 is built from 15 residues. The germline CDR1 and CDR2 sequences are KGHDR and SFDVKD. CDR3 DNA sequence: TGTGCCACCAGTGATGTAGGGGGGGCCTACAATGAGCAGTTCTTC. Its protein is CATSDVGGAYNEQFF.

The CDR3 sequence is CASSLNGWNTGELFF. CDR3 coding DNA: TGTGCCAGCAGTTTGAACGGATGGAACACCGGGGAGCTGTTTTTT. The chain links TRBV12-3 or TRBV12-4 to TRBJ2-2; D gene ambiguous. CDR3 size: 15 residues. Trimming left V 3 bases short and J 1 base short, with 9 bases between.

The chain combines TRBV15 with TRBJ1-6, with 7 bases that match TRBD1. Unmatched junction bases numbered 5, after V lost 0 bases and J lost 0 bases. This CDR3 is 18 amino acids long. Germline assignment: CDR1 LNHNV and CDR2 YYDKDF (reference sequence). CDR3 in DNA: TGTGCCACCAGCAGAGATCTGGCAGGGGGCTCCTATAATTCACCCCTCCACTTT. Its translation: CATSRDLAGGSYNSPLHF.

This clonotype appeared a few times. The genes are TRBV5-1 and TRBJ2-5; no clear D. V was cut by 0 bases and J by 4 bases, with 10 bases left in between. The CDR3 contains 14 residues. Per germline, CDR1 SGHRS and CDR2 YFSETQ. CDR3 loop: CASSLDPNGETQYF. The CDR3 bases are TGCGCCAGCAGCTTGGACCCTAACGGAGAGACCCAGTACTTC.

The rearrangement links TRBV12-3 or TRBV12-4 to TRBJ2-7, with TRBD1 identical over 10 bases. Losses at the gene ends were 6 bases for V and 5 bases for J; bases not matched to a gene: 7. The CDR3 extends over 14 amino acids. The CDR3 region is CASSRDRGRNEQYF. For the CDR3, the DNA is TGTGCCAGCAGCCGGGACAGGGGTAGGAACGAGCAGTACTTC.

This clonotype was counted ten times or more. This sequence joins TRBV9 and TRBJ2-2, with 9 bases fitting TRBD2. V lost 0 bases to trimming and J lost 5 bases; unmatched junction nucleotides: 5. Germline V lookup: CDR1 SGDLS, CDR2 YYNGEE. CDR3 length equals 16 residues. This CDR3 is CASSVGILAGTGELFF. The CDR3 nucleotides are TGTGCCAGCAGCGTAGGAATTCTAGCGGGAACCGGGGAGCTGTTTTTT.

This clonotype was detected only a few times. The gene calls are TRBV5-1 and TRBJ2-3; maybe TRBD2 (7 bases). Trimming left V 5 bases short and J 3 bases short, with 19 bases between. Germline V gene data show CDR1 as SGHRS and CDR2 as YFSETQ. The CDR3 is 16 residues long. This CDR3 reads CASSSQGSGATDTQYF. In DNA form, the CDR3 reads TGCGCCAGCAGTTCTCAGGGGAGCGGGGCAACAGATACGCAGTATTTT.

This clonotype was observed many times. CDR3 sequence: CASSRTANTGELFF. The DNA for the CDR3 is TGTGCCAGCAGCCGGACAGCGAACACCGGGGAGCTGTTTTTT. The chain recombines TRBV14 with TRBJ2-2; D possibly corresponds to TRBD1 (6 bases). Germline loops: CDR1 SGHDN, CDR2 FVKESK. The CDR3 is 14 amino acids. Trimming removed 4 bases at V and 0 bases at J, with 6 bases between.

J is TRBJ2-7 and V is TRBV7-7; weak D call: TRBD1 (6 bases). This CDR3 comprises 13 residues. V dropped 4 bases and J dropped 4 bases, with 11 bases sitting between them. CDR1 and CDR2 (germline): SSHAT, FNYEAQ (reference sequence). Here the CDR3 reads CASSSEQGYEQYF. In DNA form, the CDR3 reads TGTGCCAGCAGCTCGGAACAGGGTTACGAGCAGTACTTC.

This clonotype was counted between two and nine times. This chain connects TRBV9 to TRBJ2-2, with 7 bases aligning to TRBD1. CDR1 is SGDLS and CDR2 is YYNGEE in the germline V gene. The CDR3 totals 15 residues. V gave up 3 bases and J gave up 3 bases; unmatched junction bases: 5. CDR3 in amino acids: CASSGGQTDTGELFF. The CDR3 region has the DNA TGTGCCAGCAGCGGGGGACAGACCGACACCGGGGAGCTGTTTTTT.

This clonotype was seen more than once but under ten times. The chain is built from TRBV24-1 and TRBJ1-1; 8 bases are shared with TRBD1. Germline CDR1 reads KGHDR; CDR2 reads SFDVKD. This CDR3 has 14 residues. V shed 7 bases, J shed 1 base, and the junction held 4 bases outside the gene matches. The CDR3 loop is CATRRTGTNTEAFF. CDR3 bases: TGTGCCACCAGAAGGACAGGGACGAACACTGAAGCTTTCTTT.

The chain employs TRBV9 and TRBJ2-1; D uncertain. The CDR3 runs to 14 residues. Germline V gene data show CDR1 as SGDLS and CDR2 as YYNGEE. Deletions cut 0 bases from V and 6 bases from J, with 10 bases between. In DNA form, the CDR3 reads TGTGCCAGCAGCGTAGCTGGTACTGCCAATGAGCAGTTCTTC. Protein sequence: CASSVAGTANEQFF.

The chain couples TRBV6-5 to TRBJ1-2; 8 bases map to TRBD1. After removal of 4 bases from V and 5 bases from J, the junction contained 12 bases not matched to a gene. Germline V gene data show CDR1 as MNHEY and CDR2 as SVGAGI. The CDR3 sequence is 16 residues long. CDR3 residues: CASSSPGGANGYGYTF. Written as DNA, the CDR3 is TGTGCCAGCAGTTCACCAGGGGGCGCGAACGGGTATGGCTACACCTTC.

This clonotype was recorded a few times. The V and J genes are TRBV11-2 and TRBJ2-3; D is undetermined. CDR3 size: 12 residues. V was shortened by 5 bases and J by 3 bases, with 6 bases between the two germline ends. Germline CDR1 is SGHAT and CDR2 is FQNNGV. This CDR3 reads CASSLQTDTQYF. Here the CDR3 DNA reads TGTGCCAGCAGCCTACAGACAGATACGCAGTATTTT.

CDR3 DNA: TGTGCCAGCAGCTTAGTGGGGGACTTAATCTACAATGAGCAGTTCTTC. It codes for CASSLVGDLIYNEQFF. The rearrangement uses TRBV7-2 and TRBJ2-1; perhaps TRBD2 as D (6 bases). V was pared by 1 base and J by 3 bases, with 13 bases between. The CDR3 length is 16 residues. The V gene's germline CDR1 is SGHTA and CDR2 FQGNSA.

This clonotype occurred once. The genes are TRBV9 and TRBJ2-7; D may be TRBD2 (7 bases). This CDR3 spans 16 amino acids. From germline, CDR1 is SGDLS and CDR2 YYNGEE. V was clipped by 0 bases and J by 0 bases, with 13 bases between them. The CDR3 reads CASSVGGGGSSYEQYF. Here the CDR3 DNA reads TGTGCCAGCAGCGTAGGAGGCGGGGGCTCCTCCTACGAGCAGTACTTC.

This clonotype was found a few times. This chain joins TRBV6-5 and TRBJ2-1; D is ambiguous. V was clipped by 4 bases and J by 4 bases, with 11 bases between them. The CDR3 sequence is 14 residues long. Germline loops: CDR1 MNHEY, CDR2 SVGAGI. CDR3 bases: TGTGCCAGCAGTTCTGTAGGCCCGTACAATGAGCAGTTCTTC. It is translated as CASSSVGPYNEQFF.

This clonotype has more than one count but fewer than ten. The CDR3 nucleotides read TGTGCCATCAGTGTGGCACTAGCGGGTTACAATGAGCAGTTCTTC. Its protein product is CAISVALAGYNEQFF. The chain employs TRBV10-3 and TRBJ2-1; 9 bases are shared with TRBD2. Germline V lookup: CDR1 ENHRY, CDR2 SYGVKD. The J segment lost 4 bases and the V segment lost 4 bases, leaving 5 bases of the junction unmatched. This CDR3 is built from 15 residues.

The genes are TRBV19 and TRBJ2-1, with D perhaps matching TRBD2 (5 bases). CDR1 and CDR2 (germline): LNHDA, SQIVND (reference sequence). The CDR3 totals 17 residues. V gave up 5 bases and J gave up 7 bases, with 24 bases separating them. The CDR3: CASSRRLPQSLGNEQFF. The CDR3 nucleotides read TGTGCCAGTAGTCGAAGACTACCTCAGTCTCTTGGAAATGAGCAGTTCTTC. Full variable domain (outside the CDR3, taken from reference TRBV19 and TRBJ2-1): DGGITQSPKYLFRKEGQNVTLSCEQNLNHDAMYWYRQDPGQGLRLIYYSQIVNDFQKGDIAEGYSVSREKKESFPLTVTSAQKNPTAFYLCASSRRLPQSLGNEQFFGPGTRLTVL.

This clonotype came up many times. This chain links TRBV5-5 with TRBJ2-2; tentative D call: TRBD1 (6 bases). Trimming cost V 5 bases and J 0 bases, with 11 bases left between them. The germline V gene has CDR1 SGHKS and CDR2 YYEKEE (reference sequence). This CDR3 comprises 15 residues. This chain's CDR3 is CASRGDITNTGELFF. The CDR3 DNA sequence: TGTGCCAGCAGGGGGGACATAACGAACACCGGGGAGCTGTTTTTT.

This clonotype has just a few counts. The rearrangement joins TRBV29-1 to TRBJ1-1; no definite D call. V lost 5 bases to trimming and J lost 1 base, with 8 bases between them. Looked up from germline, CDR1 is SQVTM and CDR2 is ANQGSEA. The CDR3 sequence is 12 residues long. The CDR3: CSVTRSNTEAFF. In nucleotides, the CDR3 is TGCAGCGTTACCAGGTCGAACACTGAAGCTTTCTTT. Filled out from reference TRBV29-1 and TRBJ1-1, the complete variable domain reads SAVISQKPSRDICQRGTSLTIQCQVDSQVTMMFWYRQQPGQSLTLIATANQGSEATYESGFVIDKFPISRPNLTFSTLTVSNMSPEDSSIYLCSVTRSNTEAFFGQGTRLTVV.

This clonotype has only a few counts. The chain joins TRBV5-1 to TRBJ2-5; 8 bases match TRBD1. V shed 4 bases and J 5 bases; nucleotides not matched to a gene: 7. Germline assignment: CDR1 SGHRS and CDR2 YFSETQ. The CDR3 length is 14 residues. The CDR3 is CASSLTGGAETQYF. The CDR3 DNA is TGCGCCAGCAGCCTTACAGGGGGTGCGGAGACCCAGTACTTC.

The sample holds a few counts of this clonotype. An end of the junction differs from the germline gene, which may be a read error. CDR3 DNA: TGCAGTGCTCGAGAGGGTGGGGCAGCCGGGGAGCTGTTTTTT. Encoded protein: CSAREGGAAGELFF. The chain links TRBV20-1 to TRBJ2-2; D might be TRBD1 or TRBD2, each matching 5 bases. Germline CDR1 is DFQATT and CDR2 is SNEGSKA (reference sequence). This CDR3 has 14 amino acids.

V and J are TRBV5-1 and TRBJ2-1; TRBD2 aligns across 13 bases. Germline V gene lookup returns CDR1 SGHRS and CDR2 YFSETQ. Unmatched junction bases numbered 6, after V lost 3 bases and J lost 3 bases. There are 17 residues in the CDR3. CDR3 sequence (DNA): TGCGCCAGCAGCTCTCGGACTAGCGGGAGACTCTACAATGAGCAGTTCTTC. Its translation: CASSSRTSGRLYNEQFF. The whole variable domain, filled in from reference TRBV5-1 and TRBJ2-1, reads KAGVTQTPRYLIKTRGQQVTLSCSPISGHRSVSWYQQTPGQGLQFLFEYFSETQRNKGNFPGRFSGRQFSNSRSEMNVSTLELGDSALYLCASSSRTSGRLYNEQFFGPGTRLTVL.

J is TRBJ1-2 and V is TRBV29-1, with D perhaps TRBD1 (5 bases). CDR1 is SQVTM and CDR2 is ANQGSEA in the germline V gene. V was trimmed by 3 bases and J by 2 bases, leaving 13 bases between them. This CDR3 has 14 amino acids. The CDR3 loop is CSVDKDGTNYGYTF. The CDR3 DNA reads TGCAGCGTTGATAAGGACGGGACCAACTATGGCTACACCTTC.

The genes are TRBV11-1 and TRBJ2-5, with a possible D match to TRBD1 (5 bases). The V gene lost 3 bases and the J gene lost 10 bases, with 18 bases spanning the gap. Germline lookup yields CDR1 SGHAT and CDR2 FQDESV (reference sequence). CDR3 length: 14 amino acids. CDR3 residues: CASSFRAFPSLQYF. CDR3 DNA sequence: TGTGCCAGCAGCTTCAGGGCGTTCCCTTCCCTCCAGTACTTC.

The chain has TRBV11-2 and TRBJ2-7; D not certain. V was clipped by 2 bases and J by 6 bases, with 23 bases between them. The CDR3 has 17 residues. Germline CDR1 reads SGHAT; CDR2 reads FQNNGV. CDR3 sequence (DNA): TGTGCCAGCAGCTTATTCAAAATCATGACCCCCTTGGGCGAGCAGTACTTC. This sequence encodes CASSLFKIMTPLGEQYF. Supplemented by reference TRBV11-2 and TRBJ2-7, the full variable domain reads EAGVAQSPRYKIIEKRQSVAFWCNPISGHATLYWYQQILGQGPKLLIQFQNNGVVDDSQLPKDRFSAERLKGVDSTLKIQPAKLEDSAVYLCASSLFKIMTPLGEQYFGPGTRLTVT.